These 3 T cell receptor beta chains were sequenced from one sample in a study of sequential checkpoint blockade in melanoma. Stated treatment: randomized to nivolumab then ipilimumab (arm A) or the reverse (arm B). The assay was immunoSEQ multiplex PCR, and TCRdb's table has in-frame clones only and misses some. The profile shows 5,000 to 6,000 clones, around 28% of them singletons. The source material was tumor tissue (inferred from file names), sampled from a patient given nivolumab and ipilimumab in sequence. The receptors were sampled from a human donor with melanoma.

In its sample, this clone was seen a few times. The chain employs TRBV6-8 and TRBJ2-1; TRBD2 agrees at 7 bases. J lost 9 bases, V lost 10 bases, and 15 bases had no gene match. The CDR3 is 14 amino acids. CDR1 and CDR2 from the germline V gene are MNHGY and SAAAGT. The CDR3 here is CATNLAGTTSEQFF. CDR3 coding DNA: TGTGCCACCAACCTTGCCGGGACTACCTCTGAGCAGTTCTTC.

The genes are TRBV19 and TRBJ2-5; D is possibly TRBD1 or TRBD2 (6 bases each). CDR1 is LNHDA, CDR2 SQIVND, per germline (reference sequence). The CDR3 is made up of 13 amino acids. V was cut by 9 bases and J by 4 bases, with 15 bases left in between. Written as DNA, the CDR3 is TGTGCCAGGGAGGGGGGACCCGGAGAGACCCAGTACTTC. This translates into CAREGGPGETQYF.

This clone was observed a handful of times. The V call is TRBV19, the J call TRBJ2-7, with 10 nucleotides matching TRBD2. With 3 bases clipped from V and 0 bases from J, the junction kept 5 bases outside the gene matches. From germline, CDR1 is LNHDA and CDR2 SQIVND (reference sequence). This CDR3 is 16 amino acids long. The CDR3 region is CASSITLAGASYEQYF. In DNA form, the CDR3 reads TGTGCCAGTAGTATCACTCTAGCGGGAGCCTCCTACGAGCAGTACTTC.